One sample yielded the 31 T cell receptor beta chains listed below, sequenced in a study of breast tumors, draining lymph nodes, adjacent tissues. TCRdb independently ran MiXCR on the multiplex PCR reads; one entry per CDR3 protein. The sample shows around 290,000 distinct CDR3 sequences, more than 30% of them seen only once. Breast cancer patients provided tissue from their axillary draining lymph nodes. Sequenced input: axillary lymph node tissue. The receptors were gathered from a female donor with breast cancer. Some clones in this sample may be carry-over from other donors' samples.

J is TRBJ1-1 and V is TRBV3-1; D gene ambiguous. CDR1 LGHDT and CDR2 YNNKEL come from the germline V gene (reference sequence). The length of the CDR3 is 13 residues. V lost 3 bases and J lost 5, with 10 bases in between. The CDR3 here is CASSHGGRTEAFF. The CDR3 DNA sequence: TGTGCCAGCAGCCACGGAGGGCGTACTGAAGCTTTCTTT.

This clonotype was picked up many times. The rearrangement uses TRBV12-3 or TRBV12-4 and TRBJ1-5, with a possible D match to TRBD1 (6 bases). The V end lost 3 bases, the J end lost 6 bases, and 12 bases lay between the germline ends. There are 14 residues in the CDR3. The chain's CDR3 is CASSLGGQSQPQHF. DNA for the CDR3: TGTGCCAGCAGTTTGGGGGGACAAAGTCAGCCCCAGCATTTT.

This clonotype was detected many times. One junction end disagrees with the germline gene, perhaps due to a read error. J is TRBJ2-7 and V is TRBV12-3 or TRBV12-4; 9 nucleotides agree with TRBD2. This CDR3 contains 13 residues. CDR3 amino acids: CASSLAGDYEQYF. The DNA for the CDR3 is TGTGCCAGCAGCTTAGCGGGGGACTACGAGCAGTACTTC.

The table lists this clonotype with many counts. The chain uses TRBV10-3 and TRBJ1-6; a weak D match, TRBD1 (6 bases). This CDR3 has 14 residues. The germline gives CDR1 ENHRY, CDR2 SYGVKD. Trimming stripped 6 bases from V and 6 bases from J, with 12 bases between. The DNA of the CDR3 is TGTGCCATCAGCCGGGACAAGGGTAATTCACCCCTCCACTTT. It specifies CAISRDKGNSPLHF.

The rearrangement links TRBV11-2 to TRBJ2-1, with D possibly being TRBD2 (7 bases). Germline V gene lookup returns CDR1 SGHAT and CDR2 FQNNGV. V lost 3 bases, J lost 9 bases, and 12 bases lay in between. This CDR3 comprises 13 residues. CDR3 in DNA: TGTGCCAGCAGCTTCGCGGGGGCAAGTGAGCAGTTCTTC. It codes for CASSFAGASEQFF. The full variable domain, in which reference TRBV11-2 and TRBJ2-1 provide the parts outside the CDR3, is EAGVAQSPRYKIIEKRQSVAFWCNPISGHATLYWYQQILGQGPKLLIQFQNNGVVDDSQLPKDRFSAERLKGVDSTLKIQPAKLEDSAVYLCASSFAGASEQFFGPGTRLTVL.

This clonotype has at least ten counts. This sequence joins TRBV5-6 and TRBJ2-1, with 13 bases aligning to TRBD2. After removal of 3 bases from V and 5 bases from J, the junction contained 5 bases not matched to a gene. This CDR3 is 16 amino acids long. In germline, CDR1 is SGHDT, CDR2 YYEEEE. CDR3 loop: CASSSTSGRGNNEQFF. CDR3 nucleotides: TGTGCCAGCAGCTCTACTAGCGGGAGGGGGAACAATGAGCAGTTCTTC.

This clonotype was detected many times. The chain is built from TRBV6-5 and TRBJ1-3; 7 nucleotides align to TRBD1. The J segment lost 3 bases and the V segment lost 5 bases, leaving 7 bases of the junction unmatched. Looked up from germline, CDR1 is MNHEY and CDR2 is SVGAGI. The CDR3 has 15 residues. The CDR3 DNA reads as TGTGCCAGCAGTCGGACAGGACGTAATGGAAACACCATATATTTT. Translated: CASSRTGRNGNTIYF.

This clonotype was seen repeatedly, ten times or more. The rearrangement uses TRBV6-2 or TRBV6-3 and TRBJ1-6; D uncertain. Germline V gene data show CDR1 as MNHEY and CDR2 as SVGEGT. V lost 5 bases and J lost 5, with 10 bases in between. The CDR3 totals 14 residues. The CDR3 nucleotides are TGTGCCAGCAGTCCTCCCAGAGATAATTCACCCCTCCACTTT. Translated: CASSPPRDNSPLHF.

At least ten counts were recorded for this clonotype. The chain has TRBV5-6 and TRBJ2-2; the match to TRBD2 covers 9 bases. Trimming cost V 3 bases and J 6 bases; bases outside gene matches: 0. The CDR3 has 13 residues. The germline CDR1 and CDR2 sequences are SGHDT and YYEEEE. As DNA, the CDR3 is TGTGCCAGCAGCTGGACTAGCGCCGGGGAGCTGTTTTTT. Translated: CASSWTSAGELFF. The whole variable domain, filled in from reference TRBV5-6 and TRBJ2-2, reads DAGVTQSPTHLIKTRGQQVTLRCSPKSGHDTVSWYQQALGQGPQFIFQYYEEEERQRGNFPDRFSGHQFPNYSSELNVNALLLGDSALYLCASSWTSAGELFFGEGSRLTVL.

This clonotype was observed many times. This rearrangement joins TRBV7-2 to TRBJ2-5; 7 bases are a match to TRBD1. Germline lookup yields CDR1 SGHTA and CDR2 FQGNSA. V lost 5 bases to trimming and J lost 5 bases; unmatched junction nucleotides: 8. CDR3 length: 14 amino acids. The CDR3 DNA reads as TGTGCCAGCAGCACCAGACAGGGCCTGGAGACCCAGTACTTC. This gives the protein CASSTRQGLETQYF.

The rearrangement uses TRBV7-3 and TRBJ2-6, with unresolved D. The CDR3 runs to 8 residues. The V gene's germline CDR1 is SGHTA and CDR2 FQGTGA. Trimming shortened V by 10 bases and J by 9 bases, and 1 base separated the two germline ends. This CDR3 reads CANNVLTF. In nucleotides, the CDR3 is TGTGCCAACAACGTCCTGACTTTC.

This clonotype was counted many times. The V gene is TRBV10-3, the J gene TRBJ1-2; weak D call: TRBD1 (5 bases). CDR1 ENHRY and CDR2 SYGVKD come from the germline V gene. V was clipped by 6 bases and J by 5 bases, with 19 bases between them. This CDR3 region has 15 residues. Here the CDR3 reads CAIRTSGIRGYGYTF. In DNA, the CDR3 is TGTGCCATCAGGACGTCAGGGATTCGAGGATATGGCTACACCTTC.

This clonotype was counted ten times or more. CDR3 bases: TGTGCCAGCAGCTTAGCCCCAGGGGGCGGGGAGACCCAGTACTTC. Translating it yields CASSLAPGGGETQYF. The V gene is TRBV7-6, the J gene TRBJ2-5, with 8 nucleotides matching TRBD1. The CDR3 loop spans 15 amino acids. The V gene's germline CDR1 is SGHVS and CDR2 FNYEAQ. V trimming: 0 bases; J trimming: 5 bases; junction bases outside the gene matches: 5. Complete variable domain (other parts from reference TRBV7-6 and TRBJ2-5): GAGVSQSPRYKVTKRGQDVALRCDPISGHVSLYWYRQALGQGPEFLTYFNYEAQQDKSGLPNDRFSAERPEGSISTLTIQRTEQRDSAMYRCASSLAPGGGETQYFGPGTRLLVL.

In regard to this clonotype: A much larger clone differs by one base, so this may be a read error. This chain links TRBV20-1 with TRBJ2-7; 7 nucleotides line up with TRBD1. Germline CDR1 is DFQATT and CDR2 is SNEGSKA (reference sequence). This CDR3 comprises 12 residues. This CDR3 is CGATGTVYEQYF. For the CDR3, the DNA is TGCGGTGCTACTGGGACAGTCTACGAGCAGTACTTC.

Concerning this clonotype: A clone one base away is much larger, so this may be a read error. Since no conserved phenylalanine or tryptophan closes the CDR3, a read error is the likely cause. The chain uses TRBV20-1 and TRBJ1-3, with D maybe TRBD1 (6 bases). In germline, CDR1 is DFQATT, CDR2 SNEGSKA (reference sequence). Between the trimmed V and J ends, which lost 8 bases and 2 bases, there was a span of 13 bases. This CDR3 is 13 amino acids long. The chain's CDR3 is CSTVRTAGNTIYS. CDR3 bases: TGCAGTACCGTTAGGACAGCTGGAAACACCATATATTCT.

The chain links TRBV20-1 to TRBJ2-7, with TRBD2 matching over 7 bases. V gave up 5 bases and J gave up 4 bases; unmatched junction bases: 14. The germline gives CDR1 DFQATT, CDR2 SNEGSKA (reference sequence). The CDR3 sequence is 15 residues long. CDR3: CSALPSVAGSYEQYF. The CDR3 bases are TGCAGTGCTTTGCCCTCTGTAGCGGGCTCTTACGAGCAGTACTTC.

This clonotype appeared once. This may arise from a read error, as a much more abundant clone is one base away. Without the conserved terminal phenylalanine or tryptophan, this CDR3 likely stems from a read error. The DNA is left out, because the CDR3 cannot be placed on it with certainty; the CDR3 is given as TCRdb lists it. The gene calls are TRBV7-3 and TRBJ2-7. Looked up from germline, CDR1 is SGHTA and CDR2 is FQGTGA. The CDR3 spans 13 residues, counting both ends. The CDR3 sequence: CASSQSSGQKKYL.

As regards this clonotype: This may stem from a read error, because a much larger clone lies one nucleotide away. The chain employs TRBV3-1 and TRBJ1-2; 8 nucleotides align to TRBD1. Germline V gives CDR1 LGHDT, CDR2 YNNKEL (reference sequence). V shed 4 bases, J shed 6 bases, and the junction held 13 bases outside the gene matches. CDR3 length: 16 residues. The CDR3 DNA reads TGTGCCAGCAGCCGGAGGACAGGGAGGGCGCTGAATGGCTACACCTTC. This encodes CASSRRTGRALNGYTF.

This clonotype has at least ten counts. The CDR3 sequence: CASRDGGRMNTGELFF. The CDR3, as DNA: TGTGCCAGTAGGGATGGGGGGAGGATGAACACCGGGGAGCTGTTTTTT. The chain joins TRBV19 to TRBJ2-2; tentative D call: TRBD2 (6 bases). CDR3 length: 16 amino acids. The V gene lost 6 bases and the J gene lost 1 base, with 15 bases spanning the gap. Germline V gene data show CDR1 as LNHDA and CDR2 as SQIVND (reference sequence).

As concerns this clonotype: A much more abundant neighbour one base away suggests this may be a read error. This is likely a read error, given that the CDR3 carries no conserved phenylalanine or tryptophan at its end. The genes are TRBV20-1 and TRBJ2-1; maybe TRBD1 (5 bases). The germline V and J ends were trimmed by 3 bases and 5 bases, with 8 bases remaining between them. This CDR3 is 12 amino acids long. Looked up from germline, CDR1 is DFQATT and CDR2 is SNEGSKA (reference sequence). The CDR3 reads CSARTDNNEQFS. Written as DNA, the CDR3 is TGCAGTGCTAGGACAGACAACAATGAGCAGTTCTCC.

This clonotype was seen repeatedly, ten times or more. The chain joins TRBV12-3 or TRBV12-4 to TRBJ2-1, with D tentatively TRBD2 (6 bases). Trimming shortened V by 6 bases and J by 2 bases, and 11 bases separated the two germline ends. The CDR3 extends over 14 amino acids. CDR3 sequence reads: CASSRSGAYNEQFF. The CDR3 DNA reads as TGTGCCAGCAGCCGTAGCGGAGCCTACAATGAGCAGTTCTTC.

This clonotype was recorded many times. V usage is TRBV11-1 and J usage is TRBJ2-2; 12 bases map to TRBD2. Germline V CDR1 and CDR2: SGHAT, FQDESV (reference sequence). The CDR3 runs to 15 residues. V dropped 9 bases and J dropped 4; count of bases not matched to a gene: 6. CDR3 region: CASSWTSGTTGELFF. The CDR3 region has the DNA TGTGCCAGTTCTTGGACTAGCGGGACCACCGGGGAGCTGTTTTTT.

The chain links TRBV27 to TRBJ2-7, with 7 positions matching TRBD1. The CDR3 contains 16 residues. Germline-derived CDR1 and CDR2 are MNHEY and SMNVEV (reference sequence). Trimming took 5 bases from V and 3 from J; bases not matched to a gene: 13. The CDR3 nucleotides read TGTGCCAGCAGTGGTGAGAGAGGGGGCGTAAACTACGAGCAGTACTTC. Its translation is CASSGERGGVNYEQYF.

The CDR3 is CAWGTGTGGLVWNQPQHF. CDR3 sequence (DNA): TGTGCCTGGGGGACCGGGACAGGGGGCCTGGTATGGAATCAGCCCCAGCATTTT. This rearrangement joins TRBV30 to TRBJ1-5; 12 bases fit TRBD1. CDR1 GTSNPN and CDR2 SVGIG come from the germline V gene (reference sequence). The CDR3 covers 18 residues. Unmatched junction bases numbered 15, after V lost 5 bases and J lost 4 bases.

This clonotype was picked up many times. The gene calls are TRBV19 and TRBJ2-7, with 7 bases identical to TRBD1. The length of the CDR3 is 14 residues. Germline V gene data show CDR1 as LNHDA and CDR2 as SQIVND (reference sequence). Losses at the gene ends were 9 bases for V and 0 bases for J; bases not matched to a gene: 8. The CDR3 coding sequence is TGTGCCAGCAGGCAGGACAGGAGCTCCTACGAGCAGTACTTC. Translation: CASRQDRSSYEQYF.

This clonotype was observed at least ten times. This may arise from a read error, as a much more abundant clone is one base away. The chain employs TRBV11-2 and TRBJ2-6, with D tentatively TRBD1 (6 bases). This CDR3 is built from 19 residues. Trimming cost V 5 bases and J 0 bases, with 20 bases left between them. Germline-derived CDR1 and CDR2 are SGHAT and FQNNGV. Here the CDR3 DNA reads TGTGCCAGCAGCCAACCTCGGACAGCGCCGAGCTCTGGGGCCAACGTCCTGACTTTC. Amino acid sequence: CASSQPRTAPSSGANVLTF.

This chain's CDR3 is CASSSLPGQGALEQFF. CDR3 DNA: TGTGCCAGCAGTAGTTTACCGGGACAGGGGGCGCTTGAGCAGTTCTTC. The chain is built from TRBV6-1 and TRBJ2-1; 12 bases are a match to TRBD1. CDR3 length: 16 residues. The germline V gene has CDR1 MNHNS and CDR2 SASEGT. Trimming at V came to 5 bases and at J to 9 bases, leaving 11 bases not matched to a gene.

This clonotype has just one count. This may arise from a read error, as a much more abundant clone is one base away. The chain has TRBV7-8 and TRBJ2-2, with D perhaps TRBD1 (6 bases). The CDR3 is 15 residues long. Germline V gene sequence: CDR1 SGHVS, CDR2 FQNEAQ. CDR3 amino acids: CASSRQGKETGELLF. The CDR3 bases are TGTGCCAGCAGCCGCCAGGGGAAGGAGACCGGGGAGCTGCTTTTT. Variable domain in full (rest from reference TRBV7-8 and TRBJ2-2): GAGVSQSPRYKVAKRGQDVALRCDPISGHVSLFWYQQALGQGPEFLTYFQNEAQLDKSGLPSDRFFAERPEGSVSTLKIQRTQQEDSAVYLCASSRQGKETGELLFGEGSRLTVL.

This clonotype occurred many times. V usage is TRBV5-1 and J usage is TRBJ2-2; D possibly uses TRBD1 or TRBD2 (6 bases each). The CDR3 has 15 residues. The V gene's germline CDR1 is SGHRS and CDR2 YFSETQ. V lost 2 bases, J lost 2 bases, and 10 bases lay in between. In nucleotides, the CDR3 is TGCGCCAGCAGCTTAGGGGGGTCCAACACCGGGGAGCTGTTTTTT. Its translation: CASSLGGSNTGELFF.

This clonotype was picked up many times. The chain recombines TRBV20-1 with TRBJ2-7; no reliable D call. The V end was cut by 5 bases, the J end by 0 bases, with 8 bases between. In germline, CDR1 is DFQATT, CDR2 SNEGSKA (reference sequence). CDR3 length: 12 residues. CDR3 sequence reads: CSAAGFSYEQYF. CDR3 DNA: TGCAGTGCTGCTGGCTTCTCCTACGAGCAGTACTTC.

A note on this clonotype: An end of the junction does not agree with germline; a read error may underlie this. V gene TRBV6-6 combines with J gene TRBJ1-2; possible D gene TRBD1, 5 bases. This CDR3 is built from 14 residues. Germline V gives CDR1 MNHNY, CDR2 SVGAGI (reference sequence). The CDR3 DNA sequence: TGTGCCAGCAGTCACTCTGCAGGGCCCTATGGCTACACCTTC. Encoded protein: CASSHSAGPYGYTF.